This T cell receptor beta chain was identified in a study of T cell changes during pregnancy in multiple sclerosis. Libraries were prepared by immunoSEQ multiplex PCR; TCRdb keeps only in-frame clonotypes and omits some of them. The data contain fewer than 35,000 clones, around 90% of them singletons. CDR3 length: 12 amino acids. Trimming stripped 0 bases from V and 9 bases from J, with 9 bases between. Looked up from germline, CDR1 is GTSNPN and CDR2 is SVGIG (reference sequence). The sequences come from CD4+ T cells from peripheral blood mononuclear cells, collected in the third trimester of pregnancy. This TCR derives from a female donor in good health, enrolled as a control in a pregnancy study. The rearrangement links TRBV30 to TRBJ2-1; D remains ambiguous. CDR3 amino acids: CAWSVLPGEQFF. In nucleotides, the CDR3 is TGTGCCTGGAGTGTACTACCCGGTGAGCAGTTCTTC. The full variable domain, rest sourced from reference TRBV30 and TRBJ2-1, is SQTIHQWPATLVQPVGSPLSLECTVEGTSNPNLYWYRQAAGRGLQLLFYSVGIGQISSEVPQNLSASRPQDRQFILSSKKLLLSDSGFYLCAWSVLPGEQFFGPGTRLTVL.